This entry concerns a single T cell receptor (beta chain). Germline CDR1 and CDR2: ENHRY and SYGVKD. The CDR3 contains 14 residues. With V trimmed by 10 bases and J by 2 bases, 10 bases remained unmatched. These data belong to a study of identical twins. MiXCR was run by TCRdb on the 5' RACE reads, yielding one entry per CDR3 protein. The data show roughly 690,000 distinct CDR3 sequences, 20% to 25% seen once. In addition, the sample was reused for a study of T cells expressing NK-cell markers. That paper notes: Whether expanded NKG2C+ T cell clones were HCMV specific stayed uncertain.

The specimen was PBMCs. The chain employs TRBV10-3 and TRBJ2-7; 8 nucleotides line up with TRBD1. This TCR was recovered from a woman between 18 and 29 years old in good health. CDR3 protein: CATSLTGVTYEQYF. For the CDR3, the DNA is TGTGCCACCTCACTGACAGGGGTTACCTACGAGCAGTACTTC.